Below are 25 T cell receptor beta chains sequenced from a single sample in a study of T cells in Graves' hyperthyroidism and ophthalmopathy. TCR beta CDR3 regions were amplified from RNA. With the HTBI primer set, the TCR CDR3 went through a first round of RT-PCR. TCRdb reprocessed the multiplex PCR reads with MiXCR, giving one entry per CDR3 protein. The sample yields some 50,000 distinct CDR3 sequences, roughly 50% seen once. Source material: peripheral blood or thyroid tissue (not recorded which). The receptors derive from a man aged 18 to 29 with Graves' hyperthyroidism.

V and J are TRBV7-2 and TRBJ2-2; unclear D gene. Germline loops: CDR1 SGHTA, CDR2 FQGNSA. V shed 11 bases and J shed 6 bases, with 13 bases lying between them. The CDR3 totals 12 residues. The CDR3 sequence is CAAHQDSGELFF. The CDR3 DNA reads TGTGCCGCCCACCAGGATTCCGGGGAGCTGTTTTTT. Drawing the rest from reference TRBV7-2 and TRBJ2-2, the complete variable domain is GAGVSQSPSNKVTEKGKDVELRCDPISGHTALYWYRQSLGQGLEFLIYFQGNSAPDKSGLPSDRFSAERTGGSVSTLTIQRTQQEDSAVYLCAAHQDSGELFFGEGSRLTVL.

This clonotype was counted many times. The chain has TRBV5-1 and TRBJ2-5; 9 nucleotides match TRBD2. J gave up 4 bases and V 3 bases, and 16 bases lay outside the gene matches. There are 18 residues in the CDR3. Germline V gene sequence: CDR1 SGHRS, CDR2 YFSETQ. CDR3 in amino acids: CASSSGTSGRGGRETQYF. CDR3 DNA sequence: TGCGCCAGCAGCTCGGGAACTTCGGGGCGGGGGGGCCGAGAGACCCAGTACTTC.

The rearrangement joins TRBV7-2 to TRBJ1-5; D is unresolved. The CDR3 is made up of 10 amino acids. Germline V gene sequence: CDR1 SGHTA, CDR2 FQGNSA. V shed 5 bases and J shed 7 bases, with 3 bases lying between them. The CDR3 nucleotides read TGTGCCAGCAGCGCGCAGCCCCAGCATTTT. Translated, it gives CASSAQPQHF.

This chain joins TRBV12-3 or TRBV12-4 and TRBJ1-6, with D unresolved. The germline V and J ends were trimmed by 3 bases and 6 bases, with 0 bases remaining between them. The CDR3 is 11 residues long. The CDR3: CASSFNSPLHF. The CDR3 DNA reads as TGTGCCAGCAGTTTTAATTCACCCCTCCACTTT.

Comments on this clonotype: A read error may explain this, as a much larger clone is one base away. The V call is TRBV19, the J call TRBJ2-2; 7 positions match TRBD2. Germline assignment: CDR1 LNHDA and CDR2 SQIVND (reference sequence). The CDR3 runs 17 residues. CDR3: CASSIWREGHRTGEPFF. CDR3 DNA sequence: TGTGCCAGTAGTATCTGGAGGGAGGGCCACCGGACCGGGGAGCCGTTTTTT.

This clonotype was detected only a few times. The chain links TRBV20-1 to TRBJ2-5; D is uncertain. The CDR3 has 13 amino acids. Per germline, CDR1 DFQATT and CDR2 SNEGSKA (reference sequence). V was clipped by 3 bases and J by 2 bases, with 10 bases between them. DNA of the CDR3: TGCAGTGCTAGGGGCCTTGGGCAAGAGACCCAGTACTTC. It specifies CSARGLGQETQYF.

This clonotype was observed at least ten times. The rearrangement joins TRBV4-2 to TRBJ1-6; no definite D call. CDR1 and CDR2 from the germline V gene are LGHNA and YNFKEQ. Trimming took off 0 bases at V and 7 bases at J, with 13 bases between the two ends. There are 16 residues in the CDR3. The chain's CDR3 is CASSQDPYGSNSPLHF. The CDR3 nucleotides are TGTGCCAGCAGCCAAGATCCTTACGGATCCAATTCACCCCTCCACTTT.

This clonotype was counted a single time. The V call is TRBV24-1, the J call TRBJ1-2; D unclear. V was trimmed by 4 bases and J by 8 bases, leaving 10 bases between them. The CDR3 spans 12 residues. In germline, CDR1 is KGHDR, CDR2 SFDVKD. The DNA for the CDR3 is TGTGCCACCAGTGACGGCTATCGGGGCTACACCTTC. Protein product: CATSDGYRGYTF.

A note on this clonotype: The CDR3 ends on some other residue instead of the conserved phenylalanine or tryptophan, so this is likely a read error. The rearrangement links TRBV5-6 to TRBJ2-5, with D uncertain. The CDR3 is 16 amino acids. Germline V CDR1 and CDR2: SGHDT, YYEEEE. Deletions cut 2 bases from V and 1 base from J, with 15 bases between. CDR3 in amino acids: CASSFEGIHRQETQYL. The CDR3 DNA sequence: TGTGCCAGCAGCTTCGAAGGGATACATCGCCAAGAGACCCAGTACCTC.

This chain uses TRBV19 with TRBJ2-7; possibly TRBD1 for D (6 bases). Germline CDR1 LNHDA, CDR2 SQIVND (reference sequence). The V end lost 5 bases, the J end lost 3 bases, and 11 bases lay between the germline ends. The CDR3 totals 13 residues. Here the CDR3 reads CASSLSGDYEQYF. DNA for the CDR3: TGTGCCAGTAGTTTATCAGGGGACTACGAGCAGTACTTC.

This clonotype was detected ten times or more. The V and J genes are TRBV10-3 and TRBJ1-1; 7 bases map to TRBD1. CDR1 ENHRY and CDR2 SYGVKD come from the germline V gene. V lost 5 bases, J lost 5 bases, and 5 bases stayed unmatched. CDR3 length: 13 residues. The CDR3 is CAISRQGETEAFF. DNA for the CDR3: TGTGCCATCAGTAGACAGGGTGAGACTGAAGCTTTCTTT.

In its sample, this clonotype ranks as medium-sized. The chain uses TRBV29-1 and TRBJ1-1; tentative D call: TRBD1 (5 bases). The V and J ends lost 3 bases and 0 bases respectively, with 14 bases between them. The CDR3 covers 15 residues. Germline V gene lookup returns CDR1 SQVTM and CDR2 ANQGSEA. CDR3 region: CSVETKWGMNTEAFF. The CDR3 bases are TGCAGCGTTGAGACTAAGTGGGGGATGAACACTGAAGCTTTCTTT.

V is TRBV5-1 and J is TRBJ2-7; no definite D call. Between the trimmed V and J ends, which lost 7 bases and 7 bases, there was a span of 12 bases. In germline, CDR1 is SGHRS, CDR2 YFSETQ. The CDR3 is 11 amino acids. The DNA of the CDR3 is TGCGCCAGCCGGGCCGCGGCGGAGCAGTACTTC. Translation: CASRAAAEQYF.

Ten or more counts support this clonotype. CDR3: CAISEPPGTGGPNEKLFF. CDR3 sequence (DNA): TGTGCCATCAGTGAGCCCCCCGGGACAGGAGGTCCTAATGAAAAACTGTTTTTT. The genes are TRBV10-3 and TRBJ1-4; 8 bases line up with TRBD1. This CDR3 contains 18 residues. Germline CDR1 reads ENHRY; CDR2 reads SYGVKD. J lost 3 bases, V lost 2 bases, and 11 bases had no gene match.

Of note for this clonotype: One junction end does not reproduce the germline sequence, and a read error may be involved. The genes are TRBV24-1 and TRBJ1-6; D gene unclear. The CDR3 is made up of 14 amino acids. Germline V gene lookup returns CDR1 KGHDR and CDR2 SFDVKD. CDR3 in amino acids: CASSDTGEWSPLHF. Written as DNA, the CDR3 is TGTGCCAGCAGTGATACCGGGGAATGGTCACCCCTCCACTTT.

The chain recombines TRBV7-9 with TRBJ2-1; TRBD1 matches 8 bases. V shed 5 bases, J shed 4 bases, and the junction held 4 bases outside the gene matches. Germline CDR1 SEHNR, CDR2 FQNEAQ (reference sequence). The CDR3 covers 14 residues. Here the CDR3 reads CASSPRQGYNEQFF. The CDR3, as DNA: TGTGCCAGCAGCCCAAGACAGGGGTACAATGAGCAGTTCTTC.

This clonotype was counted at least ten times. This chain connects TRBV19 to TRBJ2-5; tentative D call: TRBD2 (6 bases). The V gene's germline CDR1 is LNHDA and CDR2 SQIVND (reference sequence). The CDR3 runs 13 residues. V was clipped by 5 bases and J by 5 bases, with 12 bases between them. The CDR3 here is CASSGTWEETQYF. The CDR3 region has the DNA TGTGCCAGTAGTGGGACTTGGGAGGAGACCCAGTACTTC.

This chain connects TRBV14 to TRBJ2-5; 14 bases align to TRBD2. Per the germline V gene, CDR1 is SGHDN and CDR2 is FVKESK. CDR3 size: 16 residues. Trimming at V came to 8 bases and at J to 4 bases, leaving 9 bases not matched to a gene. Written as DNA, the CDR3 is TGTGCCAGCTCACCACCGGGACTAGCGGGAGCAGAGACCCAGTACTTC. Its translation: CASSPPGLAGAETQYF.

At least ten counts were recorded for this clonotype. J is TRBJ1-1 and V is TRBV19; no reliable D call. The V end lost 1 base, the J end lost 2 bases, and 8 bases lay between the germline ends. Germline loops: CDR1 LNHDA, CDR2 SQIVND (reference sequence). The CDR3 is made up of 14 amino acids. The CDR3 region is CASSIGTANTEAFF. CDR3 coding DNA: TGTGCCAGTAGTATAGGTACAGCAAACACTGAAGCTTTCTTT.

V usage is TRBV20-1 and J usage is TRBJ1-5; no clear D. V lost 6 bases to trimming and J lost 4 bases, with 13 bases between them. The germline V gene encodes CDR1 DFQATT and CDR2 SNEGSKA (reference sequence). The CDR3 contains 13 residues. CDR3 protein: CSAIASANQPQHF. The CDR3 coding sequence is TGCAGTGCCATAGCCAGTGCGAATCAGCCCCAGCATTTT.

The chain carries TRBV5-1 and TRBJ1-1; maybe TRBD1 (5 bases). The germline gives CDR1 SGHRS, CDR2 YFSETQ. There are 15 residues in the CDR3. Trimming left V 2 bases short and J 3 bases short, with 14 bases between. Here the CDR3 reads CASSFRTPGDTEAFF. CDR3 sequence (DNA): TGCGCCAGCAGCTTCCGGACGCCGGGGGACACTGAAGCTTTCTTT.

This clonotype was detected many times. This sequence joins TRBV28 and TRBJ1-5; the D is unclear. The V end lost 2 bases, the J end lost 3 bases, and 14 bases lay between the germline ends. CDR1 and CDR2 (germline): MDHEN, SYDVKM. The CDR3 has 16 residues. The CDR3 spells CASSLGLAVNNQPQHF. Written as DNA, the CDR3 is TGTGCCAGCAGTTTAGGTCTCGCGGTTAACAATCAGCCCCAGCATTTT. The full variable domain, its missing parts supplied by reference TRBV28 and TRBJ1-5, is DVKVTQSSRYLVKRTGEKVFLECVQDMDHENMFWYRQDPGLGLRLIYFSYDVKMKEKGDIPEGYSVSREKKERFSLILESASTNQTSMYLCASSLGLAVNNQPQHFGDGTRLSIL.

This clonotype was seen many times. The chain links TRBV10-2 to TRBJ2-7; 9 nucleotides align to TRBD2. The germline gives CDR1 WSHSY, CDR2 SAAADI. The CDR3 consists of 13 residues. The ends lost 3 bases at V and 6 bases at J; junction bases unmatched: 3. CDR3 protein: CASSDGTSLEQYF. CDR3 bases: TGCGCCAGCAGTGACGGGACTAGCCTCGAGCAGTACTTC.

The chain carries TRBV9 and TRBJ2-6; TRBD1 matches at 7 bases. This CDR3 has 16 amino acids. Germline V gene sequence: CDR1 SGDLS, CDR2 YYNGEE. V trimming: 0 bases; J trimming: 4 bases; junction bases outside the gene matches: 4. The CDR3, as DNA: TGTGCCAGCAGCGTAGAATCGGGACAGGGGGCCAACGTCCTGACTTTC. This translates into CASSVESGQGANVLTF. Looking up the rest from reference TRBV9 and TRBJ2-6 gives the full variable domain: DSGVTQTPKHLITATGQRVTLRCSPRSGDLSVYWYQQSLDQGLQFLIQYYNGEERAKGNILERFSAQQFPDLHSELNLSSLELGDSALYFCASSVESGQGANVLTFGAGSRLTVL.

The V gene is TRBV7-9, the J gene TRBJ1-1; TRBD1 agrees at 8 bases. Germline CDR1 reads SEHNR; CDR2 reads FQNEAQ (reference sequence). Trimming removed 4 bases from V and 4 bases from J; junction bases left unmatched: 5. The CDR3 sequence is 14 residues long. CDR3 in amino acids: CASSSDRVITEAFF. The CDR3 DNA reads as TGTGCCAGCAGCTCGGACAGGGTAATCACTGAAGCTTTCTTT.